This T cell receptor (beta chain) derives from a study of cytomegalovirus exposure and HLA in healthy donors. The wider study: A subsequent analysis reported that the 120 validation repertoires were produced on the same platform that had also been used for the 600 to 800 first-cohort repertoires. Study-level results: That first-cohort TCR clusters tended to co-occur in the 130 or so validation repertoires was found in a later analysis. The study flagged some 180 TCR beta chains as cytomegalovirus-associated. Specificity of a few CMV-associated chains for CMV antigens was verified in vitro.

In regard to this clone: Its antigen remains unknown.

The method was immunoSEQ multiplex PCR; TCRdb's version includes in-frame clones alone and lacks a portion of them. This table holds over 100,000 clones, around nine tenths found once. Trimming took 4 bases from V and 8 from J; bases not matched to a gene: 4. CDR1 and CDR2 from the germline V gene are SGHVS and FNYEAQ. The CDR3 is 13 amino acids. This clonotype was obtained from a woman aged 18-29 years in good health and CMV-seronegative. The specimen sequenced was PBMCs. The chain carries TRBV7-6 and TRBJ1-4; the match to TRBD1 covers 7 bases. The CDR3 reads CASSSGTEEKLFF. The CDR3 DNA is TGTGCCAGCAGCTCCGGGACAGAGGAAAAACTGTTTTTT.